This TCR beta chain was documented in a study of CD8 T cells in ankylosing spondylitis. TCRdb redid the calling of the 5' RACE reads with MiXCR, one entry per CDR3 protein. The sample lists 240,000 or so distinct CDR3 sequences, 8.6% occurring once. CDR1 and CDR2 from the germline V gene are SGHDT and YYEEEE. This CDR3 is built from 14 residues. In regard to this clonotype: The junction differs from germline at one of its ends, possibly a read error.

The sequence was collected from a male donor with ankylosing spondylitis or in good health (not recorded which). Sequences were obtained from blood, either unsorted or a sorted T cell fraction (not recorded which). J is TRBJ2-7 and V is TRBV5-6, with no clear D. CDR3 loop: CAISQGLVRYEQYF. The CDR3 DNA is TGTGCCATCAGCCAAGGGCTCGTGCGCTACGAGCAGTACTTC.